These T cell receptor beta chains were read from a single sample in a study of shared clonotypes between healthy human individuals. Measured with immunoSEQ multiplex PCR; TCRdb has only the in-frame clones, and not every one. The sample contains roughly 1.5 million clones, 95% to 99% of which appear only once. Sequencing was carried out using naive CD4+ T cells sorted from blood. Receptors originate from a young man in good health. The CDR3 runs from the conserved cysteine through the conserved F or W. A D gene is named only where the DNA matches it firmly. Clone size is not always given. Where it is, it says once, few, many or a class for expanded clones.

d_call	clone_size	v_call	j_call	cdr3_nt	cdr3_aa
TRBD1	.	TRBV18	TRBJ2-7	TGTGCCAGCTCAAGGGACAGGGGAATCTACGAGCAGTACTTC	CASSRDRGIYEQYF
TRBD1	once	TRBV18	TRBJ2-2	TGTGCCAGCTCATCGACAGGGGGGCTCCCCGGGGAGCTGTTTTTT	CASSSTGGLPGELFF
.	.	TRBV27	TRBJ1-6	TGTGCCAGCAGTGAGAAGGGTCCCTCACCCCTCCACTTT	CASSEKGPSPLHF
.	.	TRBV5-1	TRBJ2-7	TGCGCCAGCAGCTTGGGGTCCGCCACCAGCTCCTACGAGCAGTACTTC	CASSLGSATSSYEQYF
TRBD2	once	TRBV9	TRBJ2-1	TGTGCCAGCAGCGTGGTAGCGGGACTATACAATGAGCAGTTCTTC	CASSVVAGLYNEQFF
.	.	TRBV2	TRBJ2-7	TGTGCCAGCAAGCCAGGGCTCTACGAGCAGTACTTC	CASKPGLYEQYF
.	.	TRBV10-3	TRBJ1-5	TGTGCCCCAGGACAGAACAATCAGCCCCAGCATTTT	CAPGQNNQPQHF
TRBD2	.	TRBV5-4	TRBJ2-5	TGTGCCAGCAGCGTGACTAGCGGGATCGGCGAGACCCAGTACTTC	CASSVTSGIGETQYF
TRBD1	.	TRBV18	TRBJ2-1	TGTGCCAGCTCACCCCAGGGACAGGGTTCGGCCAATGAGCAGTTCTTC	CASSPQGQGSANEQFF
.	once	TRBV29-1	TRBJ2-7	TGCAGCGTCCTAGAACCCAGTTCCTACGAGCAGTACTTC	CSVLEPSSYEQYF
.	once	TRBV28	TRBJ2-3	TGTGCCAGCAGTCCGACTGGGGATACGCAGTATTTT	CASSPTGDTQYF
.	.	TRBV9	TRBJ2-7	TGTGCCAGCAGCGTAGGGGGGGCAGGCCACGAGCAGTACTTC	CASSVGGAGHEQYF
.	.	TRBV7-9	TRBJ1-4	TGTGCCAGCAGCTTGGAAACAGGGAGAAAACTGTTTTTT	CASSLETGRKLFF
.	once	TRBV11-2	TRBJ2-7	TGTGCCAGCAGCTTAGATCTCGCCAGGTCCACCTACGAGCAGTACTTC	CASSLDLARSTYEQYF
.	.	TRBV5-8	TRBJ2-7	TGTGCCAGCAGCTTTTTTCGGGACATATCCTACGAGCAGTACTTC	CASSFFRDISYEQYF
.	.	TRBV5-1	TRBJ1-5	TGCGCCAGCAGTCTTACAGGCTATAGCAATCAGCCCCAGCATTTT	CASSLTGYSNQPQHF
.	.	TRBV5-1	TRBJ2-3	TGCGCCAGCAGCCCCCAGTTTTTAGGGCGAGTAGGCACAGATACGCAGTATTTT	CASSPQFLGRVGTDTQYF
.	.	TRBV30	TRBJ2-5	TGTGCCTGGAGTGTAAAGGTAACCCAGTACTTC	CAWSVKVTQYF
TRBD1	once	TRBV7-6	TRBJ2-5	TGTGCCAGCAGCTTAGGAGGGGCAGGGGGGACCCAGTACTTC	CASSLGGAGGTQYF
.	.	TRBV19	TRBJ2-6	TGTGCCAGTAGTATCCGGACACATGGCTCTGGGGCCAACGTCCTGACTTTC	CASSIRTHGSGANVLTF
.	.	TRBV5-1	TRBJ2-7	TGCGCCAGCAGCTTGGTTTTGGCCGGCTCCTACGAGCAGTACTTC	CASSLVLAGSYEQYF
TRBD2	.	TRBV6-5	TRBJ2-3	TGTGCCAGCAGACTGCTAGCGGGAGGGGGGACGCAGTATTTT	CASRLLAGGGTQYF
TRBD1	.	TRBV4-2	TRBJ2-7	TGTGCCAGCAGCCAAGATACTTTCACGGACAGGGGATACGAGCAGTACTTC	CASSQDTFTDRGYEQYF
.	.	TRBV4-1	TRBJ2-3	TGCGCCAGCAGCCAAACGCTAGCAGCCCATACGCAGTATTTT	CASSQTLAAHTQYF